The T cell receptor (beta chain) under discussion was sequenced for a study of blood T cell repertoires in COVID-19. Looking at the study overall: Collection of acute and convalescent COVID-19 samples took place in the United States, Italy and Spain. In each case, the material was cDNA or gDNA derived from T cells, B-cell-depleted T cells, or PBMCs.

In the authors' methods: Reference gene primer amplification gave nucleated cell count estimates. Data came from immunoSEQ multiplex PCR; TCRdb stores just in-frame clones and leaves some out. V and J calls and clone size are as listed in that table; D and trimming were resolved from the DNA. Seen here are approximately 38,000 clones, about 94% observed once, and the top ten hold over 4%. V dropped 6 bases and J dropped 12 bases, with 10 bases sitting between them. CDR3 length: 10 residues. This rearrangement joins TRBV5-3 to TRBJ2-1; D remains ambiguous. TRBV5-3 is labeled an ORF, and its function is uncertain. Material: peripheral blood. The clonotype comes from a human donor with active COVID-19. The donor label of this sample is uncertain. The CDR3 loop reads CARTGSGQFF. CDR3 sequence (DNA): TGTGCCAGAACCGGCTCGGGGCAGTTCTTC.